A single sample is the source of the 15 T cell receptor beta chains below, sequenced in a study of response to subunit inactivated influenza vaccine. Each CDR3 protein is one row after TCRdb ran MiXCR on the RT-PCR reads. The sample lists about 570,000 distinct CDR3 sequences; approximately 10% were seen once. These sequences were also reported in another study, on T cells expressing NK-cell markers. That source reports: It was by 5'RACE template switching with UMIs that TCR beta cDNA was made.

This specimen consisted of PBMCs from blood, obtained on the day of vaccination. Source of these receptors: a middle-aged man who received an inactivated influenza vaccine.

This chain uses TRBV7-2 with TRBJ1-5, with TRBD1 matching over 9 bases. There are 14 residues in the CDR3. Germline V CDR1 and CDR2: SGHTA, FQGNSA. Losses at the gene ends were 5 bases for V and 7 bases for J; bases not matched to a gene: 6. CDR3 in DNA: TGTGCCAGCAGCCCTAGACAGGGGGGCCAGCCCCAGCATTTT. This gives the protein CASSPRQGGQPQHF. Full variable domain (rest looked up from reference TRBV7-2 and TRBJ1-5): GAGVSQSPSNKVTEKGKDVELRCDPISGHTALYWYRQSLGQGLEFLIYFQGNSAPDKSGLPSDRFSAERTGGSVSTLTIQRTQQEDSAVYLCASSPRQGGQPQHFGDGTRLSIL.

The chain is built from TRBV3-1 and TRBJ2-3, with 13 bases matching TRBD2. CDR1 LGHDT and CDR2 YNNKEL come from the germline V gene (reference sequence). CDR3 size: 14 residues. Germline trimming cut 3 bases from V and 8 bases from J; bases unmatched to any gene: 2. The CDR3 DNA is TGTGCCAGCAGCCATCGGACTAGCGGGGGTACGCAGTATTTT. It yields the protein CASSHRTSGGTQYF.

The rearrangement links TRBV7-9 to TRBJ1-1; D remains unclear. Trimming took off 3 bases at V and 2 bases at J, with 7 bases between the two ends. Germline V CDR1 and CDR2: SEHNR, FQNEAQ (reference sequence). This CDR3 contains 13 residues. DNA of the CDR3: TGTGCCAGCAGCTTCCCACAAAACACTGAAGCTTTCTTT. Amino acids: CASSFPQNTEAFF.

The V gene is TRBV10-3, the J gene TRBJ2-1, with D possibly being TRBD2 (6 bases). The germline V and J ends were trimmed by 7 bases and 6 bases, with 19 bases remaining between them. This CDR3 has 15 amino acids. CDR1 is ENHRY, CDR2 SYGVKD, per germline. The CDR3 sequence: CAITPGLEGRNEQFF. The CDR3 bases are TGTGCCATCACCCCGGGACTCGAGGGTCGCAATGAGCAGTTCTTC.

The chain joins TRBV2 to TRBJ2-5; D may be TRBD1 or TRBD2 (5 bases each). The CDR3 runs to 16 residues. Trimming left V 3 bases short and J 4 bases short, with 18 bases between. The germline gives CDR1 SNHLY, CDR2 FYNNEI. CDR3 protein: CASSEGVARPSETQYF. The CDR3 DNA reads TGTGCCAGCAGTGAGGGGGTGGCGCGACCGTCAGAGACCCAGTACTTC. The whole variable domain, filled in from reference TRBV2 and TRBJ2-5, reads EPEVTQTPSHQVTQMGQEVILRCVPISNHLYFYWYRQILGQKVEFLVSFYNNEISEKSEIFDDQFSVERPDGSNFTLKIRSTKLEDSAMYFCASSEGVARPSETQYFGPGTRLLVL.

The chain couples TRBV12-3 or TRBV12-4 to TRBJ1-6; D possibly corresponds to TRBD1 (5 bases). The CDR3 runs to 14 residues. Trimming removed 2 bases from V and 8 bases from J, with 10 bases in between. CDR3 in DNA: TGTGCCAGCAGTTTACAGGGAAGGGATTCACCCCTCCACTTT. Translated: CASSLQGRDSPLHF.

The chain recombines TRBV20-1 with TRBJ2-3; 10 nucleotides align to TRBD2. The length of the CDR3 is 16 residues. Trimming cost V 2 bases and J 3 bases; bases outside gene matches: 8. The germline V gene encodes CDR1 DFQATT and CDR2 SNEGSKA (reference sequence). The chain's CDR3 is CSARPRTSGLTDTQYF. The CDR3 nucleotides read TGCAGTGCTAGACCCCGGACTAGCGGATTAACAGATACGCAGTATTTT.

This clonotype has more than one count but fewer than ten. Compared with germline, one end of the junction differs, possibly owing to a read error. The chain employs TRBV7-9 and TRBJ2-5; 10 bases fit TRBD1. CDR1 is SEHNR, CDR2 FQNEAQ, per germline (reference sequence). The CDR3 loop spans 11 amino acids. This CDR3 is CASSTPSGQGF. The CDR3 DNA follows: TGTGCCAGCAGCACCCCCTCGGGACAGGGGTTC.

V is TRBV5-6 and J is TRBJ2-7; 7 positions agree with TRBD1. Trimming at V came to 5 bases and at J to 0 bases, leaving 8 bases not matched to a gene. Germline loops: CDR1 SGHDT, CDR2 YYEEEE. This CDR3 has 15 amino acids. The CDR3 here is CASSAWTGSSYEQYF. The CDR3 DNA reads TGTGCCAGCAGTGCATGGACAGGATCCTCCTACGAGCAGTACTTC.

V usage is TRBV5-5 and J usage is TRBJ2-3; TRBD1 might be the D (5 bases). Germline CDR1 is SGHKS and CDR2 is YYEKEE (reference sequence). Trimming took 2 bases from V and 1 from J, leaving 11 bases between them. CDR3 size: 15 residues. In nucleotides, the CDR3 is TGTGCCAGCAGCTTCCCGCGACAGCGCACAGATACGCAGTATTTT. Translating it yields CASSFPRQRTDTQYF.

This clonotype was counted a few times. The chain links TRBV18 to TRBJ2-1; D gene unclear. The ends were cut back, 4 bases at V and 0 bases at J, with 13 bases in the middle. Germline assignment: CDR1 KGHSH and CDR2 LQKENI. This CDR3 has 16 residues. Here the CDR3 DNA reads TGTGCCAGCTCACGAGAGACCCCGAGCTCCTACAATGAGCAGTTCTTC. Its protein is CASSRETPSSYNEQFF. Together with reference TRBV18 and TRBJ2-1, the CDR3 gives the full variable domain: NAGVMQNPRHLVRRRGQEARLRCSPMKGHSHVYWYRQLPEEGLKFMVYLQKENIIDESGMPKERFSAEFPKEGPSILRIQQVVRGDSAAYFCASSRETPSSYNEQFFGPGTRLTVL.

The CDR3 nucleotides are TGTGCCAGCAGCTATACCGGGACTAGCGGGAACACCGGGGAGCTGTTTTTT. This encodes CASSYTGTSGNTGELFF. The chain couples TRBV7-2 to TRBJ2-2; 11 bases are shared with TRBD2. The germline V gene encodes CDR1 SGHTA and CDR2 FQGNSA. The CDR3 is made up of 17 amino acids. Losses at the gene ends were 4 bases for V and 1 base for J; bases not matched to a gene: 5.

This clonotype was seen at least ten times. This chain joins TRBV29-1 and TRBJ2-7; D call uncertain. Trimming took off 5 bases at V and 0 bases at J, with 8 bases between the two ends. The germline V gene has CDR1 SQVTM and CDR2 ANQGSEA. The CDR3 has 12 residues. DNA of the CDR3: TGCAGCGTTTATTCTAGCTCCTACGAGCAGTACTTC. It encodes CSVYSSSYEQYF.

The chain has TRBV6-1 and TRBJ1-1; D not resolved. This CDR3 comprises 13 residues. CDR1 is MNHNS, CDR2 SASEGT, per germline. Deletions cut 8 bases from V and 2 bases from J, with 12 bases between. CDR3 region: CASEVSANTEAFF. The CDR3 coding sequence is TGTGCCAGCGAAGTATCAGCCAACACTGAAGCTTTCTTT.

V gene TRBV11-3 combines with J gene TRBJ2-3; tentatively, D is TRBD1 (6 bases). CDR1 SGHNT and CDR2 YENEEA come from the germline V gene. V lost 5 bases and J 7 bases, leaving 13 bases between the germline ends. CDR3 length: 13 amino acids. The CDR3 reads CASSQGTPNTQYF. DNA of the CDR3: TGTGCCAGCAGCCAGGGGACGCCGAATACGCAGTATTTT.